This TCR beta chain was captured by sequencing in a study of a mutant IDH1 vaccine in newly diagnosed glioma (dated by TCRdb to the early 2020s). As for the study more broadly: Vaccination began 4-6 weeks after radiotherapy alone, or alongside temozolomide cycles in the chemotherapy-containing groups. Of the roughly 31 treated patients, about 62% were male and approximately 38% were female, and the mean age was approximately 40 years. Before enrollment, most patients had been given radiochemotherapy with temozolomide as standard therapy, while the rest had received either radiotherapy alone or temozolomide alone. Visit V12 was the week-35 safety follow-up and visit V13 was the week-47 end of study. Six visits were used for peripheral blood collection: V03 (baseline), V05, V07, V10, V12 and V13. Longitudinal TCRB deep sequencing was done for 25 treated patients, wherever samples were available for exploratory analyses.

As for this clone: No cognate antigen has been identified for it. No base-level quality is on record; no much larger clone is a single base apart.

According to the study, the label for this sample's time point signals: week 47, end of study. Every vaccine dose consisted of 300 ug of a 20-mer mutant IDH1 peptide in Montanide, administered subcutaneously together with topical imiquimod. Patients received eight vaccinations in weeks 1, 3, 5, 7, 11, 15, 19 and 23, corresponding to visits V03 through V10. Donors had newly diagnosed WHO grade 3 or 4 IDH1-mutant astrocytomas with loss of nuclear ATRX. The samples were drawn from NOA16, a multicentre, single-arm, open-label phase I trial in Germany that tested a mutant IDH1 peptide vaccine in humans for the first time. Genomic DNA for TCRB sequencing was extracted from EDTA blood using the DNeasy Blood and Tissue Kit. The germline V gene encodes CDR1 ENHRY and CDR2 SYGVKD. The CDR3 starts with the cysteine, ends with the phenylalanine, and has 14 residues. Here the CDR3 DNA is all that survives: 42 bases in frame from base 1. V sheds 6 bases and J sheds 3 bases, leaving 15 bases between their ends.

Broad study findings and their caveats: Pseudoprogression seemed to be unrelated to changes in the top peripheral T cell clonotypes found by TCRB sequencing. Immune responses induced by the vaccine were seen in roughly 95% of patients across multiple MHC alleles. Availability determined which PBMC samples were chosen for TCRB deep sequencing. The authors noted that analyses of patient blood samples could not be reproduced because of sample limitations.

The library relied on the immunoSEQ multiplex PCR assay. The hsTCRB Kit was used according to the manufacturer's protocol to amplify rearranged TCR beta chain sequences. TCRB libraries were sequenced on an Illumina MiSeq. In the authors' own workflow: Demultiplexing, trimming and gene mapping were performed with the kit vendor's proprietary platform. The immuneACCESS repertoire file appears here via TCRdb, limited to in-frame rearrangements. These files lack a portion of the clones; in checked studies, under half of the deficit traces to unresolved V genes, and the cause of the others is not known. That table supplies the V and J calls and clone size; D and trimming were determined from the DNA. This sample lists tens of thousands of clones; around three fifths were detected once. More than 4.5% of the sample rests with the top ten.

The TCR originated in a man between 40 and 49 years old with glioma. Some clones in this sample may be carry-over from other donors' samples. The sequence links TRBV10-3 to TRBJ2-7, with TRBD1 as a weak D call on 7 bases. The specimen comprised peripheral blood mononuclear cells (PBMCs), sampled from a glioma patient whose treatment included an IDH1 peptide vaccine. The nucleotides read TGTGCCATCAGGGAATTTCAGGGGGGCTACGAGCAGTACTTC. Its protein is CAIREFQGGYEQYF.